This TCR beta chain was captured by sequencing in a study of blood T cells in healthy people across ages. Findings of the study overall: Donor CMV status, an unknown factor, possibly confounded changes in expanded clonotypes. Compared with aged donors, long-lived donors showed fewer expanded clones, suggesting selection.

This clonotype was found a few times. Its specificity is unknown. A second PCR, run for 7 to 11 cycles, used a sample-barcoded 5' primer plus a J-beta primer mix. TCRdb independently ran MiXCR on the 5' RACE reads; one entry per CDR3 protein. This table holds under 2 million distinct CDR3 sequences, about 31% found once. The V and J ends lost 4 bases and 4 bases, in that order; junction bases with no gene match: 19. CDR1 MGHRA and CDR2 YSYEKL come from the germline V gene. CDR3 length: 19 residues. Healthy individuals of Caucasian origin from Russia, aged about 6 to 90, served as donors. Each individual donor underwent a draw of ten milliliters of peripheral blood.

The chain has TRBV4-1 and TRBJ2-3, with TRBD2 matching over 8 bases. This TCR was sampled from a woman in her twenties or thirties in good health. Sequencing was performed on blood. The CDR3: CASSPKPGTSGFHPDTQYF. The CDR3 DNA is TGCGCCAGCAGCCCTAAACCTGGGACTAGTGGGTTCCATCCAGATACGCAGTATTTT.